Following are 14 T cell receptor beta chains from one sample sequenced in a study of T cell repertoires in cytomegalovirus infection. From the reads, TCRdb called clonotypes with MiXCR, one entry per CDR3 protein. The sample shows some 800,000 distinct CDR3 sequences, roughly 29% of them seen only once. These receptors are not linked to any known antigen. This specimen consisted of cultured CD8+ T cells from PBMCs, obtained from culture after CMV antigen stimulation. The receptors were sampled from a human donor in good health (CMV status not recorded). Some clones in this sample may be carry-over from other donors' samples.

There are a few counts of this clonotype. The chain links TRBV7-9 to TRBJ2-7, with 7 bases identical to TRBD1. Germline assignment: CDR1 SEHNR and CDR2 FQNEAQ (reference sequence). The CDR3 extends over 11 amino acids. V lost 8 bases to trimming and J lost 5 bases; unmatched junction nucleotides: 3. The CDR3 spells CASEQGHEQYF. Here the CDR3 DNA reads TGTGCCAGCGAACAGGGGCACGAGCAGTACTTC.

The chain carries TRBV2 and TRBJ2-2, with 10 nucleotides matching TRBD1. This CDR3 comprises 16 residues. The germline gives CDR1 SNHLY, CDR2 FYNNEI. Trimming cost V 10 bases and J 3 bases; bases outside gene matches: 11. In DNA, the CDR3 is TGTGCCACCCGACAGGGGGCGCCCCGTGACACCGGGGAGCTGTTTTTT. Translated, it gives CATRQGAPRDTGELFF.

This clonotype has more than one count but fewer than ten. V gene TRBV7-9 combines with J gene TRBJ2-1; unclear D gene. V lost 0 bases, J lost 7 bases, and 16 bases lay in between. The V gene's germline CDR1 is SEHNR and CDR2 FQNEAQ (reference sequence). CDR3 length equals 16 residues. The CDR3 sequence is CASSLAATPLGNEQFF. CDR3 bases: TGTGCCAGCAGCTTAGCGGCCACCCCCCTAGGGAATGAGCAGTTCTTC.

The genes are TRBV27 and TRBJ1-6; unclear D gene. V lost 0 bases to trimming and J lost 8 bases, with 5 bases between them. CDR1 MNHEY and CDR2 SMNVEV come from the germline V gene (reference sequence). The CDR3 extends over 13 amino acids. The DNA for the CDR3 is TGTGCCAGCAGTTTATCGATGGATTCACCCCTCCACTTT. Its translation is CASSLSMDSPLHF.

In its sample, this clonotype was seen a few times. The V gene is TRBV4-1, the J gene TRBJ1-1; TRBD1 is a possible D gene (6 bases). The germline gives CDR1 MGHRA, CDR2 YSYEKL. This CDR3 contains 17 residues. Trimming took off 3 bases at V and 1 base at J, with 18 bases between the two ends. CDR3 loop: CASSHNLGTIKNTEAFF. CDR3 bases: TGCGCCAGCAGCCATAATCTCGGGACAATCAAGAACACTGAAGCTTTCTTT.

V and J are TRBV19 and TRBJ2-2; TRBD2 aligns across 8 bases. V shed 5 bases, J shed 3 bases, and the junction held 8 bases outside the gene matches. Per germline, CDR1 LNHDA and CDR2 SQIVND (reference sequence). The CDR3 is made up of 16 amino acids. As DNA, the CDR3 is TGTGCCAGTAGTTTCCTTACTAGCGGTGACACCGGGGAGCTGTTTTTT. Encoded protein: CASSFLTSGDTGELFF. The full variable domain, its missing parts supplied by reference TRBV19 and TRBJ2-2, is DGGITQSPKYLFRKEGQNVTLSCEQNLNHDAMYWYRQDPGQGLRLIYYSQIVNDFQKGDIAEGYSVSREKKESFPLTVTSAQKNPTAFYLCASSFLTSGDTGELFFGEGSRLTVL.

In its sample, this clonotype was seen many times. The chain employs TRBV6-2 or TRBV6-3 and TRBJ2-7; D is unresolved. Germline V gene lookup returns CDR1 MNHEY and CDR2 SVGEGT. The CDR3 contains 18 residues. V was trimmed by 2 bases and J by 7 bases, leaving 27 bases between them. CDR3 loop: CASSYGNVLSMKLGEQYF. The CDR3 DNA follows: TGTGCCAGCAGTTACGGTAATGTGTTGTCAATGAAACTGGGGGAGCAGTACTTC.

The V gene is TRBV6-6, the J gene TRBJ2-2; the match to TRBD2 covers 8 bases. Germline V gene sequence: CDR1 MNHNY, CDR2 SVGAGI (reference sequence). The V and J ends lost 8 bases and 0 bases, in that order; junction bases with no gene match: 8. This CDR3 comprises 16 residues. CDR3 sequence (DNA): TGTGCCAGCGGTCCGCAGGGACTAGCGAACACCGGGGAGCTGTTTTTT. This translates into CASGPQGLANTGELFF.

This clonotype came up many times. J is TRBJ2-2 and V is TRBV7-6, with 7 positions matching TRBD1. The CDR3 contains 16 residues. The ends lost 5 bases at V and 4 bases at J; junction bases unmatched: 10. Per the germline V gene, CDR1 is SGHVS and CDR2 is FNYEAQ. The CDR3 here is CASSHTGDRRTGELFF. CDR3 nucleotides: TGTGCCAGCAGCCACACAGGGGATCGGCGCACCGGGGAGCTGTTTTTT.

This clonotype was observed a few times. The chain carries TRBV4-1 and TRBJ2-1, with D tentatively TRBD2 (6 bases). The germline V and J ends were trimmed by 4 bases and 2 bases, with 12 bases remaining between them. The CDR3 totals 15 residues. Germline loops: CDR1 MGHRA, CDR2 YSYEKL. In DNA form, the CDR3 reads TGCGCCAGCAGCCCTGAAGGAGGGACCTACAATGAGCAGTTCTTC. Amino acid sequence: CASSPEGGTYNEQFF.

Many counts were recorded for this clonotype. This rearrangement joins TRBV7-2 to TRBJ2-3; TRBD2 matches at 12 bases. V was clipped by 6 bases and J by 1 base; unmatched bases: 5. The CDR3 loop spans 16 amino acids. Germline values: CDR1 SGHTA, CDR2 FQGNSA. The CDR3 bases are TGTGCCAGCAGTACTAGCGGGGGGTTCGGCACAGATACGCAGTATTTT. It is translated as CASSTSGGFGTDTQYF.

This chain connects TRBV7-9 to TRBJ1-1, with D possibly matching TRBD1 (6 bases). The V gene's germline CDR1 is SEHNR and CDR2 FQNEAQ (reference sequence). Trimming left V 4 bases short and J 1 base short, with 13 bases between. The CDR3 sequence is 15 residues long. CDR3 amino acids: CASSSKTGENTEAFF. The DNA of the CDR3 is TGTGCCAGCAGCTCGAAGACAGGAGAGAACACTGAAGCTTTCTTT.

This chain connects TRBV3-1 to TRBJ1-2; the match to TRBD1 covers 7 bases. The CDR3 loop spans 16 amino acids. The germline V gene has CDR1 LGHDT and CDR2 YNNKEL (reference sequence). Germline trimming cut 0 bases from V and 6 bases from J; bases unmatched to any gene: 10. CDR3 amino acids: CASSQDPTGSSHGYTF. The DNA for the CDR3 is TGTGCCAGCAGCCAAGACCCGACAGGGTCCAGCCATGGCTACACCTTC.

This clonotype showed up just a few times. The chain links TRBV6-6 to TRBJ1-2, with D perhaps TRBD1 (5 bases). The CDR3 spans 18 residues. Germline V lookup: CDR1 MNHNY, CDR2 SVGAGI (reference sequence). The V gene lost 2 bases and the J gene lost 6 bases, with 25 bases spanning the gap. The CDR3 DNA follows: TGTGCCAGCAGTTACAGCCCCGGGAGCGCCCCGGGGGACCATGGCTACACCTTC. It codes for CASSYSPGSAPGDHGYTF.